Listed below are T cell receptor beta chains from one sample, sequenced in a study of beta chain features in type 1 diabetes. Profiling relied on immunoSEQ multiplex PCR, and the TCRdb table lists in-frame clones only, not all of them. The repertoire holds 640,000 or so clones, with more than 13% as singletons. Sequenced input: naive CD4+ T cells from blood. The receptors shown here come from a man aged 18 to 29 with type 1 diabetes. CDR3s include the opening cysteine and the closing phenylalanine or tryptophan. The D gene is left open where the match is weak. Size tells how often a clone was seen (once, few, many) or the class of an expanded clone, and some rows leave it out.

v_gene	j_gene	d_gene	abundance	CDR3nt	CDR3aa
TRBV10-3	TRBJ2-7	TRBD1	few	TGTGCCATCAGTGAGACCGGGACAGGGGATGAGCAGTACTTC	CAISETGTGDEQYF
TRBV11-2	TRBJ2-5	TRBD2	NA	TGTGCCAGCAGCTTAGGACTAGCCCGAGAGACCCAGTACTTC	CASSLGLARETQYF
TRBV28	TRBJ2-5	NA	few	TGTGCCAGCAGTCTCTCTATCCCCTGGACGGTAGAAACCCAGTACTTC	CASSLSIPWTVETQYF
TRBV9	TRBJ1-2	TRBD1	few	TGTGCCAGCAGCGGACAGGGGGACTATGGCTACACCTTC	CASSGQGDYGYTF
TRBV28	TRBJ2-7	TRBD1	NA	TGTGCCAGCAGGCGGACAGGGAGGTACGAGCAGTACTTC	CASRRTGRYEQYF
TRBV28	TRBJ2-5	NA	few	TGTGCCAGCAGCCGACCGGGATCCCGGGGGACCCAGTACTTC	CASSRPGSRGTQYF
TRBV25-1	TRBJ1-2	NA	few	TGTGCCAGCAGTGAATTAAACCCTCCGGGACCCCACTTC	CASSELNPPGPHF
TRBV5-1	TRBJ1-1	NA	few	TGCGCCAGCAGCTTGGACGGGATGAACACTGAAGCTTTCTTT	CASSLDGMNTEAFF
TRBV7-9	TRBJ1-2	NA	NA	TGTGCCAGCACCACCCCGGGCCGAGGGGTGGGTGGCTACACCTTC	CASTTPGRGVGGYTF
TRBV29-1	TRBJ1-2	TRBD1	few	TGCAGCGTTGACGGGGGACAGGGAAAGGGAGAAGGCTACACCTTC	CSVDGGQGKGEGYTF
TRBV7-9	TRBJ2-1	NA	NA	TGTGCCAGCAGCCTGACAGTTGGGAATGAGCAGTTCTTC	CASSLTVGNEQFF
TRBV5-1	TRBJ1-5	TRBD1	NA	TGCGCCAGCAGCTTGGGGACAGGAGGCAATCAGCCCCAGCATTTT	CASSLGTGGNQPQHF
TRBV18	TRBJ2-4	TRBD1	NA	TGTGCCAGCTCACCAGGGACAGGGTTAGCCAAAAACATTCAGTACTTC	CASSPGTGLAKNIQYF
TRBV30	TRBJ2-7	TRBD1	NA	TGTGCCTGGAGTGTACAAGGGCAGGGGGTCTCCTACGAGCAGTACTTC	CAWSVQGQGVSYEQYF
TRBV29-1	TRBJ1-1	NA	few	TGCAGCGTTGACTCACCGTCTGACTTGGGAGCTTTCTTT	CSVDSPSDLGAFF
TRBV5-1	TRBJ2-5	NA	NA	TGCGCCAGCAGCTTGGTTGCTACCCGGGTTTCGACCCAGTACTTC	CASSLVATRVSTQYF
TRBV25-1	TRBJ2-7	NA	few	TGTGCCAGCACACAGGCCTACGAGCAGTACTTC	CASTQAYEQYF
TRBV30	TRBJ1-3	TRBD1	few	TGTGCCTGGAGTAACTACAGTCCGGGACAGGAATCGGACACCATATATTTT	CAWSNYSPGQESDTIYF
TRBV5-8	TRBJ2-7	NA	NA	TGTGCCAGCAGCTTGGGGCAGGCGATAACCTACGAGCAGTACTTC	CASSLGQAITYEQYF
TRBV30	TRBJ2-2	TRBD2	NA	TGTGCCTGGAGCGGGGAGGGTAGCGGGAGTAAAGGCACCGGGGAGCTGTTTTTT	CAWSGEGSGSKGTGELFF
TRBV5-1	TRBJ1-5	NA	few	TGCGCCAGCAGCTTGGATCCGGCGAGGGGCAATCAGCCCCAGCATTTT	CASSLDPARGNQPQHF
TRBV5-1	TRBJ1-2	NA	few	TGCGCCAGCAGCTTGGTACCGGAAAACTATGGCTACACCTTC	CASSLVPENYGYTF
TRBV6-5	TRBJ1-1	NA	NA	TGTGCCAGCAGCTCCGACATCCAGAACACTGAAGCTTTCTTT	CASSSDIQNTEAFF
TRBV25-1	TRBJ2-1	TRBD1	few	TGTGCCAGCAGTGAAGGAGGGGGACAGGGGGCCGACGAGCAGTTCTTC	CASSEGGGQGADEQFF
TRBV6-6	TRBJ2-1	NA	NA	TGTGCCAGCAGTCCCGAGGGCGGGGGCCACGAGGAGCAGTTCTTC	CASSPEGGGHEEQFF
TRBV9	TRBJ1-4	TRBD1	few	TGTGCCAGCAGTGGCAGGGGGAATGAAAAACTGTTTTTT	CASSGRGNEKLFF
TRBV7-9	TRBJ2-7	NA	NA	TGTGCCAGCAGCTCACAGTACGGGGAGGCCGCTAACGAGCAGTACTTC	CASSSQYGEAANEQYF
TRBV30	TRBJ2-7	NA	few	TGTGCCTGGACACCACAGTTCTACGAGCAGTACTTC	CAWTPQFYEQYF
TRBV7-2	TRBJ2-1	NA	NA	TGTGCCAGCAGCTTAGCGGTGGGGGTCAACAATGAGCAGTTCTTC	CASSLAVGVNNEQFF
TRBV5-4	TRBJ2-5	TRBD1	few	TGTGCCAGCAGCTACGGGACAGAAGAGACCCAGTACTTC	CASSYGTEETQYF
TRBV29-1	TRBJ1-2	TRBD1	few	TGCAGCATCCCCGGGACAGGGTTCGGCTACACCTTC	CSIPGTGFGYTF
TRBV19	TRBJ2-1	TRBD2	few	TGTGCCAGTAGTGCACTCTCGATGGCGGGAGTGAGTTACAATGAGCAGTTCTTC	CASSALSMAGVSYNEQFF
TRBV2	TRBJ2-3	TRBD2	few	TGTGCCAGCAGTGGCAGTCTAGCGGGGCCCATGGAGTATTTT	CASSGSLAGPMEYF
TRBV4-1	TRBJ1-1	NA	NA	TGCGCCAGCAGCCAACCGGCCGGCACTGAAGCTTTCTTT	CASSQPAGTEAFF
TRBV30	TRBJ2-5	NA	NA	TGTGCCTGGAGTTTAGGGGGAGAAGAGACCCAGTACTTC	CAWSLGGEETQYF
TRBV6-5	TRBJ1-2	NA	NA	TGTGCCAGCAGTTACAGGTGGTCCGGGTACACCTTC	CASSYRWSGYTF
TRBV7-9	TRBJ1-6	NA	NA	TGTGCCAGCAGCTTAGGAGTGAATTCACCCCTCCACTTT	CASSLGVNSPLHF
TRBV2	TRBJ2-2	TRBD2	NA	TGTGCCAGCAGGGGTAGCGGGGCCGGGGAGCTGTTTTTT	CASRGSGAGELFF
TRBV7-9	TRBJ2-6	NA	NA	TGTGCCAGCAGCTTAGACTCTGGGGCCAACGTCCTGACTTTC	CASSLDSGANVLTF
TRBV2	TRBJ2-2	NA	NA	TGTGCCAGCAAACGGAGTTACACCGGGGAGCTGTTTTTT	CASKRSYTGELFF
TRBV30	TRBJ2-1	NA	few	TGTGCCTGGAGTGTGGGGGGCGGTAATGAGCAGTTCTTC	CAWSVGGGNEQFF
TRBV11-1	TRBJ2-1	NA	NA	TGTGCCAGCAGCTTAGAAGTAGACTATCTGGAGCAGTTCTTC	CASSLEVDYLEQFF
TRBV9	TRBJ1-1	NA	NA	TGTGCCAGCAGCGTAGCTCAGGCGGTGGACACTGAAGCTTTCTTT	CASSVAQAVDTEAFF
TRBV4-1	TRBJ2-7	TRBD1	NA	TGCGCCAGCAGCCAGTCGGGACAGGAGAGCTCCTACGAGCAGTACTTC	CASSQSGQESSYEQYF
TRBV5-4	TRBJ1-3	NA	few	TGTGCCAGCACCCGGCCTGGAAACACCATATATTTT	CASTRPGNTIYF
TRBV29-1	TRBJ2-7	NA	few	TGCAGCGTTGGGAAGAAGACAGGTTCCTACGAGCAGTACTTC	CSVGKKTGSYEQYF
TRBV30	TRBJ1-1	NA	NA	TGTGCCTGGAGTAATGGAGGGGCGAACACTGAAGCTTTCTTT	CAWSNGGANTEAFF
TRBV30	TRBJ2-7	NA	NA	TGTGCCTGGGGACAGTCTCCCTACGAGCAGTACTTC	CAWGQSPYEQYF
TRBV7-2	TRBJ1-6	NA	few	TGTGCCAGCAGTCCAGGGGTTAGTTCACCCCTCCACTTT	CASSPGVSSPLHF
TRBV5-1	TRBJ1-2	TRBD1	few	TGCGCCAGCAGCAAACAGGGGGTTGATGGCTACACCTTC	CASSKQGVDGYTF
TRBV11-2	TRBJ2-5	TRBD2	few	TGTGCCAGCAGCTTATCCCTGACTAGCAGAGAGACCCAGTACTTC	CASSLSLTSRETQYF
TRBV28	TRBJ1-3	NA	NA	TGTGCCAGCAGTTTTCCCTTTGGAAACACCATATATTTT	CASSFPFGNTIYF
TRBV6-6	TRBJ1-5	NA	few	TGTGCCAGCACCCAAGGGGGGAGCAATCAGCCCCAGCATTTT	CASTQGGSNQPQHF
TRBV19	TRBJ2-2	NA	few	TGTGCCAGTAAGGCGCAGAACACCGGGGAGCTGTTTTTT	CASKAQNTGELFF
TRBV7-9	TRBJ1-1	NA	NA	TGTGCCAGCAGCTTAGTGTCGGTCCCGAACACTGAAGCTTTCTTT	CASSLVSVPNTEAFF